This T cell receptor beta chain was profiled in a study of T-cell memory formation after mild COVID-19. Study findings and constraints: For second-wave clones that peaked at day 37, SARS-CoV-2 specificity went unverified.

The CDR3 consists of 15 residues. Germline assignment: CDR1 LGHNT and CDR2 FRNRAP. V lost 5 bases and J 4 bases, leaving 14 bases between the germline ends. This clonotype came up many times. Its specificity is not known. MiXCR was run by TCRdb on the 5' RACE reads, yielding one entry per CDR3 protein. This table holds about 260,000 distinct CDR3 sequences, around 15% found once. Sequenced material: PBMCs or a T cell subset sorted from them (not recorded which). This receptor was identified in a man aged 18 to 29 who had mild COVID-19 (a few samples of this study predate the infection). Cell type and time point are not known. J is TRBJ2-2 and V is TRBV12-5; TRBD1 is a possible D gene (5 bases). The CDR3 DNA reads TGTGCTAGTGGTCTTAGCAGGGATACCACCGGGGAGCTGTTTTTT. Residues: CASGLSRDTTGELFF.